These T cell receptor beta chains were read from a single sample in a study of CD8+ T cells in alopecia areata. TCRdb's copy holds only in-frame clones and misses some; the assay was immunoSEQ multiplex PCR. The repertoire consists of about 170,000 clones, with roughly 66% occurring once and the leading ten covering approximately 10%. The material sequenced was CD8+ T cells sorted from blood, taken at week 0. Receptor source: a human donor with alopecia areata. Each CDR3 is given with its conserved first and last residue.

V gene,J gene,CDR3 protein
TRBV18,TRBJ2-3,CASSRGLEGTDTQYF
TRBV5-6,TRBJ2-5,CASSLADRAETQYF
TRBV29-1,TRBJ2-5,CSVASGEETQYF
TRBV25-1,TRBJ1-4,CASSDPKDREKLFF
TRBV7-6,TRBJ1-1,CASSSMEDRLLNTEAFF
TRBV11-2,TRBJ1-2,CASSLNYGYTF
TRBV4-1,TRBJ2-3,CASSQGSTSTDTQYF
TRBV9,TRBJ2-5,CASSAPQETQYF
TRBV11-2,TRBJ1-6,CASSSGQGGHF
TRBV28,TRBJ1-1,CASSPFGQGMNTEAFF
TRBV5-1,TRBJ1-1,CASSLELGQYTEAFF
TRBV6-5,TRBJ2-2,CASSYSAGELFF
TRBV9,TRBJ2-1,CASSPTSGVNNEQFF
TRBV30,TRBJ2-2,CAWRGPGELFF
TRBV27,TRBJ2-5,CASSLRLQEETQYF
TRBV19,TRBJ1-5,CASSIDQGWNSNQPQHF
TRBV5-1,TRBJ1-6,CASSLWTGQNSPLHF
TRBV27,TRBJ2-7,CASSLDGEGQYF
TRBV5-6,TRBJ1-2,CASSLDTPNYGYTF
TRBV10-3,TRBJ2-3,CAISALRTDTQYF
TRBV6-5,TRBJ2-7,CASSYQGAYEQYF
TRBV9,TRBJ1-1,CASSPRDRSAFF
TRBV7-9,TRBJ2-2,CASSGPGQGANTGELFF
TRBV4-2,TRBJ1-1,CASSQDRGETEAFF
TRBV6-6,TRBJ1-5,CASSATGGPQPQHF
TRBV10-3,TRBJ2-1,CAISDGAGSYNEQFF
TRBV30,TRBJ2-7,CAWSMRTGSYEQYF
TRBV5-1,TRBJ2-5,CASVPMGQGPSETQYF
TRBV7-9,TRBJ2-3,CASSSGKVRHTQYF
TRBV2,TRBJ2-5,CASLDRVQTQYF
TRBV13,TRBJ2-5,CASSSQGTGGETQYF
TRBV7-6,TRBJ2-5,CASSYTGETQYF